This T cell receptor (beta chain) was documented in a study of OX40 agonist ivuxolimab in advanced cancers. Study-level background: Of the participants, around 43% had some prior anti-PD-1, anti-PD-L1 or anti-CTLA-4 therapy, which was allowed. The study, taken as a whole, reports: Also present in some nonresponders was a low level of normalized T-cell clonal expansion. The work left the antigen specificity of expanded peripheral T cells undetermined.

Profiling relied on immunoSEQ multiplex PCR, and the TCRdb table lists in-frame clones only, not all of them. The table has about 64,000 clones, about 86% seen once. Collection of blood occurred at baseline, at cycle 4 day 1, and at cycle 7 day 1. Worth noting for this clone: Its specificity is unknown.

The germline CDR1 and CDR2 sequences are MGHDK and SYGVNS. V lost 1 base and J 0 bases, leaving 10 bases between the germline ends. The CDR3 is made up of 16 amino acids. J is TRBJ2-4 and V is TRBV25-1; D is ambiguous. The TCR comes from an adult with an advanced solid tumor such as melanoma, head and neck, liver or kidney cancer. The sequences come from CD4+ or CD8+ T cells sorted from blood, collected in a trial of the OX40 agonist ivuxolimab. CDR3 nucleotides: TGTGCCAGCAGTGAATCAGGAACGATAGCCAAAAACATTCAGTACTTC. This sequence encodes CASSESGTIAKNIQYF.